The rows below give T cell receptor beta chains drawn from one sample of a study of cytotoxic CD8 clonotypes in ibrutinib-treated CLL. Profiling relied on immunoSEQ multiplex PCR, and the TCRdb table lists in-frame clones only, not all of them. The sample has about 140,000 clones, more than 85% seen once; the top ten hold about a tenth. The material sequenced was PBMCs, taken after 12 months of ibrutinib treatment. The receptors were gathered from a human donor with chronic lymphocytic leukemia. Both conserved end residues are part of each CDR3. A D gene is named only where the DNA matches it firmly. Rows give clone size only sometimes, using once, few, many, or a class for an expanded clone.

J gene,D gene,V gene,clone size,CDR3 protein,CDR3 DNA
TRBJ1-2,TRBD1,TRBV18,NA,CASSPPGQGASGYTF,TGTGCCAGCTCACCTCCAGGGCAGGGGGCTAGTGGCTACACCTTC
TRBJ2-7,TRBD1,TRBV7-7,NA,CASSLGQGPTYEQYF,TGTGCTAGCAGCCTAGGACAGGGGCCCACCTACGAGCAGTACTTC
TRBJ1-4,TRBD1,TRBV13,NA,CASSLGLTGAEKLFF,TGTGCCAGCAGCTTAGGCCTGACAGGGGCGGAAAAACTGTTTTTT
TRBJ2-4,TRBD2,TRBV6-5,NA,CASRTSASGNIQYF,TGTGCCAGCAGGACTAGCGCTAGTGGAAACATTCAGTACTTC
TRBJ2-1,NA,TRBV19,NA,CASSPGSYNEQFF,TGTGCCAGTAGCCCAGGCTCCTACAATGAGCAGTTCTTC
TRBJ2-7,TRBD2,TRBV19,NA,CASSPSGSGEQYF,TGTGCCAGTAGTCCTAGCGGGAGCGGTGAGCAGTACTTC
TRBJ2-3,NA,TRBV6-4,NA,CASSPEEGDTQYF,TGTGCCAGCAGTCCAGAGGAGGGAGATACGCAGTATTTT
TRBJ2-7,NA,TRBV6-6,NA,CASSPLLKRVTYEQYF,TGTGCCAGCAGTCCCCTACTTAAGCGGGTGACCTACGAGCAGTACTTC
TRBJ1-3,NA,TRBV7-6,NA,CASSQLASGNTIYF,TGTGCCAGCAGCCAACTAGCATCTGGAAACACCATATATTTT
TRBJ2-7,NA,TRBV18,few,CASSGDKPYEQYF,TGTGCCAGCTCGGGTGACAAACCCTACGAGCAGTACTTC
TRBJ2-7,NA,TRBV27,once,CASKDFAGTEQYF,TGTGCCAGCAAGGATTTTGCTGGGACCGAGCAGTACTTC
TRBJ1-1,TRBD1,TRBV10-3,NA,CAIGGTGGLDTEAFF,TGTGCCATTGGAGGTACAGGGGGCTTAGACACTGAAGCTTTCTTT
TRBJ2-3,NA,TRBV29-1,NA,CSVEGGSASTDTQYF,TGCAGCGTTGAAGGAGGGTCGGCTAGCACAGATACGCAGTATTTT
TRBJ2-3,NA,TRBV25-1,NA,CASSEGRVRTDTQYF,TGTGCCAGCAGTGAAGGCCGGGTTCGAACAGATACGCAGTATTTT
TRBJ2-7,NA,TRBV28,NA,CASEAQATGEQYF,TGTGCCAGCGAGGCACAGGCCACTGGCGAGCAGTACTTC
TRBJ2-2,NA,TRBV6-5,NA,CASSYPQGGELFF,TGTGCCAGCAGTTACCCCCAGGGCGGGGAGCTGTTTTTT
TRBJ2-5,NA,TRBV7-8,NA,CASSLVLGPPYQETQYF,TGTGCCAGCAGCTTAGTTTTGGGGCCCCCGTACCAAGAGACCCAGTACTTC
TRBJ1-5,NA,TRBV27,NA,CASSPGYSNQPQHF,TGTGCCAGCAGTCCCGGATATAGCAATCAGCCCCAGCATTTT
TRBJ2-3,TRBD2,TRBV5-1,NA,CASSLYWRELGSDTQYF,TGCGCCAGCAGCTTGTATTGGCGGGAGTTGGGTTCAGATACGCAGTATTTT
TRBJ2-3,TRBD2,TRBV5-1,NA,CASSPRSSGSPVDTQYF,TGCGCCAGCAGCCCACGATCGAGCGGGAGTCCCGTAGATACGCAGTATTTT
TRBJ1-2,NA,TRBV7-8,NA,CASSLLGVGYTF,TGTGCCAGCAGCTTATTGGGGGTTGGCTACACCTTC
TRBJ1-1,NA,TRBV5-5,NA,CASSFEPNTEAFF,TGTGCCAGCAGCTTTGAACCGAACACTGAAGCTTTCTTT
TRBJ2-7,TRBD2,TRBV18,NA,CASSPDKGTNSYEQYF,TGTGCCAGCTCACCAGACAAAGGGACTAACTCCTACGAGCAGTACTTC
TRBJ2-1,NA,TRBV30,NA,CATGPPYNEQFF,TGTGCCACCGGGCCTCCCTACAATGAGCAGTTCTTC
TRBJ2-1,NA,TRBV9,few,CASSVVVSYNEQFF,TGTGCCAGCAGCGTAGTAGTCAGCTACAATGAGCAGTTCTTC
TRBJ2-3,NA,TRBV21-1,NA,CASSKQRPGQGNDCPADTQYF,TGTGCCAGCAGCAAGCAAAGACCGGGACAGGGGAATGATTGCCCCGCAGATACGCAGTATTTT
TRBJ2-3,NA,TRBV11-2,NA,CASSLAPLEADTQYF,TGTGCCAGCAGCTTAGCCCCACTAGAGGCAGATACGCAGTATTTT
TRBJ2-1,NA,TRBV5-6,NA,CASSSLPSSYNEQFF,TGTGCCAGCAGCTCCCTACCCAGCTCCTACAATGAGCAGTTCTTC
TRBJ2-2,TRBD2,TRBV4-3,NA,CASSPGLAPPNTGELFF,TGCGCCAGCAGCCCTGGACTAGCCCCACCAAACACCGGGGAGCTGTTTTTT
TRBJ2-5,TRBD2,TRBV7-9,NA,CASSKGLAGQETQYF,TGTGCCAGCAGCAAAGGACTAGCGGGACAAGAGACCCAGTACTTC
TRBJ1-4,NA,TRBV7-6,once,CASSSHRARGEKLFF,TGTGCCAGCAGCTCCCACAGGGCCAGAGGGGAAAAACTGTTTTTT
TRBJ2-7,NA,TRBV29-1,NA,CSVNGAYEQYF,TGCAGCGTTAATGGCGCCTACGAGCAGTACTTC
TRBJ2-2,TRBD1,TRBV29-1,NA,CSVVGQANTGELFF,TGCAGCGTTGTGGGACAGGCAAACACCGGGGAGCTGTTTTTT